Shown below are 13 T cell receptor beta chains from a single sample sequenced in a study of shared clonotypes between healthy human individuals. Some clones are missing from TCRdb's copy, which holds only in-frame ones; the method was immunoSEQ multiplex PCR. The sample records around 990,000 clones, around 77% being singletons. Input material: memory CD4+ T cells from PBMCs. Subset noted: CD45RA-negative fraction. These TCRs come from a man younger than 35 in good health. Some clones in this sample may be carry-over from other donors' samples.

There are many counts of this clone. This chain joins TRBV5-1 and TRBJ1-1, with D hard to call. The CDR3 is 14 residues long. Germline CDR1 and CDR2: SGHRS and YFSETQ. V dropped 4 bases and J dropped 6 bases, with 16 bases sitting between them. The CDR3 DNA sequence: TGCGCCAGCAGCGTATCCCTTATGACCTCTGAAGCTTTCTTT. It encodes CASSVSLMTSEAFF.

There are a few counts of this clone. An end of the junction differs from the germline gene, which may be a read error. The V call is TRBV14, the J call TRBJ1-1, with D uncertain. Germline loops: CDR1 SGHDN, CDR2 FVKESK. The CDR3 is made up of 10 amino acids. The chain's CDR3 is CASSQGPPHF. The CDR3 nucleotides are TGTGCCAGCAGCCAAGGACCACCACACTTT.

The chain links TRBV28 to TRBJ2-1; D gene ambiguous. This CDR3 spans 12 amino acids. V dropped 6 bases and J dropped 4 bases, with 7 bases sitting between them. The germline CDR1 and CDR2 sequences are MDHEN and SYDVKM. The CDR3 bases are TGTGCCAGCAGACTGGCGTACAATGAGCAGTTCTTC. It is translated as CASRLAYNEQFF.

The chain carries TRBV4-1 and TRBJ2-7; 12 nucleotides agree with TRBD2. The J segment lost 7 bases and the V segment lost 1 base, leaving 14 bases of the junction unmatched. Looked up from germline, CDR1 is MGHRA and CDR2 is YSYEKL. The CDR3 totals 18 residues. This CDR3 reads CASSQAVASGRASGEQYF. The CDR3, as DNA: TGCGCCAGCAGCCAAGCGGTGGCTAGCGGGAGGGCCTCAGGGGAGCAGTACTTC.

The genes are TRBV28 and TRBJ1-5; D gene ambiguous. V lost 4 bases, J lost 7 bases, and 5 bases lay in between. The CDR3 runs to 11 residues. The germline V gene has CDR1 MDHEN and CDR2 SYDVKM. CDR3 in DNA: TGTGCCAGCAGTTGGTCACAGCCCCAGCATTTT. Translated: CASSWSQPQHF.

The chain has TRBV2 and TRBJ2-7, with TRBD1 matching 10 bases. Germline lookup yields CDR1 SNHLY and CDR2 FYNNEI. The junction had 6 bases not matched to a gene; V was cut back by 6 bases and J by 4 bases. This CDR3 region has 14 residues. As DNA, the CDR3 is TGTGCCAGCAGGGGACAGGGGACCTTTTACGAGCAGTACTTC. Translated, it gives CASRGQGTFYEQYF.

V usage is TRBV15 and J usage is TRBJ2-3; D gene uncertain. CDR1 is LNHNV, CDR2 YYDKDF, per germline (reference sequence). This CDR3 region has 15 residues. Trimming cost V 4 bases and J 1 base, with 12 bases left between them. The CDR3 region has the DNA TGTGCCACCAGCACCCTGACGGTGGGCACAGATACGCAGTATTTT. Protein: CATSTLTVGTDTQYF.

With respect to this clone: The same CDR3 also results from other DNA sequences found in this sample. The chain links TRBV7-9 to TRBJ2-7; no definite D call. Germline V gene sequence: CDR1 SEHNR, CDR2 FQNEAQ (reference sequence). The CDR3 has 14 amino acids. V was trimmed by 3 bases and J by 0 bases, leaving 9 bases between them. The DNA for the CDR3 is TGTGCCAGCAGCTTGGCATCCGGCTCCTACGAGCAGTACTTC. Translation gives CASSLASGSYEQYF.

In this sample, this clone turned up once. V is TRBV9 and J is TRBJ2-3; D remains unclear. V gave up 2 bases and J gave up 2 bases, with 6 bases separating them. CDR1 is SGDLS, CDR2 YYNGEE, per germline. This CDR3 comprises 13 residues. The CDR3 loop reads CASSVGPTDTQYF. Here the CDR3 DNA reads TGTGCCAGCAGCGTGGGTCCCACAGATACGCAGTATTTT.

The genes are TRBV18 and TRBJ2-7; 9 nucleotides agree with TRBD1. Germline trimming cut 1 base from V and 5 bases from J; bases unmatched to any gene: 12. This CDR3 has 17 residues. Germline assignment: CDR1 KGHSH and CDR2 LQKENI. The CDR3 is CASSPLSAGQGFDEQYF. DNA for the CDR3: TGTGCCAGCTCACCACTTTCGGCAGGACAGGGGTTCGACGAGCAGTACTTC.

V is TRBV5-1 and J is TRBJ2-1; no clear D gene. V was trimmed by 0 bases and J by 8 bases, leaving 12 bases between them. Germline V gene data show CDR1 as SGHRS and CDR2 as YFSETQ. This CDR3 is built from 14 residues. The chain's CDR3 is CASSLAMFDDEQFF. In nucleotides, the CDR3 is TGCGCCAGCAGCTTGGCCATGTTCGACGATGAGCAGTTCTTC.

This clone was seen once. V usage is TRBV6-5 and J usage is TRBJ2-7; tentative D call: TRBD1 (6 bases). Trimming pared 4 bases from V and 6 bases from J, leaving 13 bases between. This CDR3 spans 13 amino acids. Germline V gene lookup returns CDR1 MNHEY and CDR2 SVGAGI. The CDR3 sequence is CASSLLQGREQYF. Here the CDR3 DNA reads TGTGCCAGCAGTTTATTACAGGGTCGCGAGCAGTACTTC.

The chain recombines TRBV19 with TRBJ2-1, with D possibly matching TRBD2 (6 bases). CDR3 length equals 15 residues. V was pared by 1 base and J by 1 base, with 8 bases between. Germline V CDR1 and CDR2: LNHDA, SQIVND (reference sequence). The CDR3 region is CASSIAGGSYNEQFF. The CDR3 bases are TGTGCCAGTAGTATAGCCGGGGGTTCCTACAATGAGCAGTTCTTC.